Listed below are T cell receptor beta chains from one sample, sequenced in a study of blood T cells in healthy people across ages. TCRdb used MiXCR to reprocess the 5' RACE reads, holding one entry per CDR3 protein. Of hundreds of thousands of distinct CDR3 sequences listed, about 45% are singletons. The sample comprised blood. The receptors stem from an elderly man in good health. CDR3s include the opening cysteine and the closing phenylalanine or tryptophan. D genes are given only for firm matches. Clone size is shown for a subset of rows, as once, few, many or a class of expanded clone.

>TRBJ2-3|NA|14|few|TRBV28
TGTGCCAGCAGCGAGGGCGGGCTTCGGGATACGCAGTATTTT
CASSEGGLRDTQYF
>TRBJ2-7|NA|14|NA|TRBV20-1
TGCAGTGCCCTTAGGGGGGTTGAGGACTACGAGCAGTACTTC
CSALRGVEDYEQYF
>TRBJ1-2|NA|13|few|TRBV29-1
TGCAGCGCCAGACAGGAGCTCGGCTATGGCTACACCTTC
CSARQELGYGYTF
>TRBJ2-1|NA|14|few|TRBV29-1
TGCAGCGTCCTTTCGTCTACAACCTACAATGAGCAGTTCTTC
CSVLSSTTYNEQFF
>TRBJ2-7|NA|13|once|TRBV7-2
TGTGCCAGCACACAGGATCCCCCCTACGAGCAGTACTTC
CASTQDPPYEQYF
>TRBJ2-7|NA|15|NA|TRBV5-1
TGCGCCAGCGGTCGAATACAGGGCCCCTACAATGAGCAGTACTTC
CASGRIQGPYNEQYF
>TRBJ2-7|TRBD1|15|few|TRBV7-9
TGTGCCAGCAGAACAAAGACAGGGACAACCTACGAGCAGTACTTC
CASRTKTGTTYEQYF
>TRBJ2-1|NA|13|NA|TRBV30
TGTGCATGGGGGGTTTTCACCTACAATGAGCAGTTCTTC
CAWGVFTYNEQFF
>TRBJ2-7|NA|15|few|TRBV5-5
TGTGCCAGCAGCCGGCCCGGCGGGACAAACTACGAGCAGTACTTC
CASSRPGGTNYEQYF
>TRBJ1-2|NA|15|NA|TRBV12-3/TRBV12-4
TGTGCCAGCACTTTCACCGGACAGTTAGCCTATGGCTACACCTTC
CASTFTGQLAYGYTF
>TRBJ2-5|NA|16|few|TRBV9
TGTGCCAGCAGCGTAGGAACCCAAGGGGGAGAGGAGACCCAGTACTTC
CASSVGTQGGEETQYF
>TRBJ1-1|NA|13|few|TRBV12-3/TRBV12-4
TGTGCCAGCAGTCTCGACAGCTACACTGAAGCTTTCTTT
CASSLDSYTEAFF
>TRBJ2-7|NA|14|many|TRBV7-8
TGTGCCAGCAGCTTTTACAGGGGAGGAGACGAGCAGTACTTC
CASSFYRGGDEQYF
>TRBJ2-5|TRBD2|21|NA|TRBV3-1
TGTGCCAGCAGCCCGCATCGGACTAGCGGGGGGTCCCGCGGAGAGAGAGAGACCCAGTACTTC
CASSPHRTSGGSRGERETQYF
>TRBJ2-2|NA|14|NA|TRBV12-3/TRBV12-4
TGTGCCAGCAGCAGGGGTTCCCACGATGGGGAGCTGTTTTTT
CASSRGSHDGELFF
>TRBJ2-3|NA|14|NA|TRBV10-3
TGTGCCATCAGTGTTGACAGTAGCACAGATACGCAGTATTTT
CAISVDSSTDTQYF
>TRBJ1-1|TRBD1|14|few|TRBV7-2
TGTGCCAGCAGCACAGGGGGAGTGAACACTGAAGCTTTCTTT
CASSTGGVNTEAFF
>TRBJ2-1|TRBD2|16|few|TRBV24-1
TGTGCCACCAGTGATGAGCCGGGACTAGCGGATAATGAGCAGTTCTTC
CATSDEPGLADNEQFF
>TRBJ2-3|NA|16|few|TRBV7-3
TGTGCCAGCAGCTTAAACCCCCCGGGCAGCACAGATACGCAGTATTTT
CASSLNPPGSTDTQYF
>TRBJ2-7|TRBD2|14|NA|TRBV10-3
TGTGCCATCAGGCTTAGCGGGAGGTCACCCGAGCAGTACTTC
CAIRLSGRSPEQYF
>TRBJ2-3|NA|14|NA|TRBV6-2/TRBV6-3
TGTGCCAGCAGAAAGTCGGGGGGCACGGATACGCAGTATTTT
CASRKSGGTDTQYF
>TRBJ2-1|NA|12|few|TRBV5-1
TGCGCCAGCAGCCGAGTAACTTCGGAGCAGTTCTTC
CASSRVTSEQFF
>TRBJ2-5|NA|17|NA|TRBV28
TGTGCCAGCAGTTTCCCCGGACCACCCACAGGTTCTAGGCCCCAGTACTTC
CASSFPGPPTGSRPQYF
>TRBJ2-1|TRBD2|18|NA|TRBV7-2
TGTGCCAGCAGCGCCTCTCACCTGGGACTAGCGGGAGACAATGAGCAGTTCTTC
CASSASHLGLAGDNEQFF
>TRBJ2-1|NA|15|many|TRBV27
TGTGCCAGCAGTCCCTCTGGTCCCACCCACAATGAGCAGTTCTTC
CASSPSGPTHNEQFF
>TRBJ2-1|TRBD1|15|NA|TRBV5-1
TGCGCCAGCAGCTTACTACAGGGGGCGACTTGGGAGCAGTTCTTC
CASSLLQGATWEQFF
>TRBJ2-1|NA|15|few|TRBV14
TGTGCCAGCAGCCTTAGAATTAACTCCTACAATGAGCAGTTCTTC
CASSLRINSYNEQFF
>TRBJ2-5|NA|14|few|TRBV20-1
TGCAGTGCTACTTCGGGGACCTCCCAAGAGACCCAGTACTTC
CSATSGTSQETQYF
>TRBJ2-7|NA|13|NA|TRBV12-3/TRBV12-4
TGTGCCAGCAGTGATACAGGGAGGTACGAGCAGTACTTC
CASSDTGRYEQYF
>TRBJ1-1|TRBD1|15|NA|TRBV7-9
TGTGCCAGCAGCCGTTCCGGGACAGAGGCTACTGAAGCTTTCTTT
CASSRSGTEATEAFF
>TRBJ2-7|NA|14|NA|TRBV20-1
TGCAGTGCCGGCCGGCGGGACTCCCTGGTCGAGCAGTACTTC
CSAGRRDSLVEQYF
>TRBJ2-5|TRBD2|15|NA|TRBV4-1
TGCGCCAGCAGCCAAACAGGACTAGAGGAGGAGACCCAGTACTTC
CASSQTGLEEETQYF
>TRBJ2-1|TRBD2|17|few|TRBV5-8
TGTGCCAGCAGCGAAGGGACTAGCGGAGACGTCTACAATGAGCAGTTCTTC
CASSEGTSGDVYNEQFF
>TRBJ2-7|NA|11|few|TRBV29-1
TGCAGCGTTGGAGTCGGGCCTGAGCAGTACTTC
CSVGVGPEQYF
>TRBJ1-2|TRBD1|15|NA|TRBV5-8
TGTGCCAGCAGCTTGGACAGGGGGCTGACCGGGGGCTACACCTTC
CASSLDRGLTGGYTF
>TRBJ1-2|NA|13|few|TRBV7-3
TGTGCCAGCGGTCCGGGAGGAAACTACGGCTACACCTTC
CASGPGGNYGYTF
>TRBJ1-2|NA|15|NA|TRBV2
TGTGCCAGCAGTGAGTCGTCCTCAACCTATTATGGCTACACCTTC
CASSESSSTYYGYTF
>TRBJ2-7|TRBD2|14|NA|TRBV20-1
TGCAGTGCGGGGACTAGCGGGAGTACAAACGAGCAGTACTTC
CSAGTSGSTNEQYF
>TRBJ2-3|TRBD2|16|NA|TRBV12-3/TRBV12-4
TGTGCCAGCAGCCTACCAAGCGGGAGGAACACAGATACGCAGTATTTT
CASSLPSGRNTDTQYF
>TRBJ2-3|NA|14|NA|TRBV12-3/TRBV12-4
TGTGCCAGCAGTCCCCCCGTTGGGACAGATACGCAGTATTTT
CASSPPVGTDTQYF
>TRBJ2-6|TRBD2|14|NA|TRBV29-1
TGCAGCGTTGATGGGGGGGCTGGGGCCAACGTCCTGACTTTC
CSVDGGAGANVLTF